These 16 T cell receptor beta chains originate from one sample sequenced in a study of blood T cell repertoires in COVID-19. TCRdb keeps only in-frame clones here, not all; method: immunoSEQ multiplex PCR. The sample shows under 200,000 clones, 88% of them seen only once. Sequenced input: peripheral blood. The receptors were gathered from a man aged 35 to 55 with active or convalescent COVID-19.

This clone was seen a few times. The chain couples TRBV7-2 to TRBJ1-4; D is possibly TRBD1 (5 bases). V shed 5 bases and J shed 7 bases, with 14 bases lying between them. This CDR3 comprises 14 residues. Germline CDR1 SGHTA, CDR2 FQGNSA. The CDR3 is CASSRGGESEKLFF. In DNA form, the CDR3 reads TGTGCCAGCAGCCGCGGGGGAGAGAGTGAAAAACTGTTTTTT.

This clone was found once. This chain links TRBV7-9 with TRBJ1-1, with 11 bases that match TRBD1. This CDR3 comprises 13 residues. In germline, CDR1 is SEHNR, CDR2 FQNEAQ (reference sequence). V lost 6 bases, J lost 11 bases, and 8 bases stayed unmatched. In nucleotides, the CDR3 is TGTGCCAGCAGTTACAACCGGGACAGGGGGGCTTTCTTT. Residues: CASSYNRDRGAFF.

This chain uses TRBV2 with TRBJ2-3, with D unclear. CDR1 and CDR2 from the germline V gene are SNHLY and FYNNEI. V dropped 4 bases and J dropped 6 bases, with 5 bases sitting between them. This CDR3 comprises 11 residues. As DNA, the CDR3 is TGTGCCAGCAGTGGGCCGGATACGCAGTATTTT. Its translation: CASSGPDTQYF.

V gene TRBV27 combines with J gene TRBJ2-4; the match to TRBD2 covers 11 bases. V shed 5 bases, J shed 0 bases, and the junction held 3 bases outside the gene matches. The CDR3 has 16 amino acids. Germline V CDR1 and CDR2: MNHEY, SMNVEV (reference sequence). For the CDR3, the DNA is TGTGCCAGCAGTCCACTAGCGGGAGTAGCCAAAAACATTCAGTACTTC. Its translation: CASSPLAGVAKNIQYF.

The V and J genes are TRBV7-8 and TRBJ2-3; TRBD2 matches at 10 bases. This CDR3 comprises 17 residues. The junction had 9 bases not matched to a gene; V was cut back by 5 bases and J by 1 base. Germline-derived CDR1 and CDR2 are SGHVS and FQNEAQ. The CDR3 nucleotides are TGTGCCAGCAGCAAAGAGCGGGGGGGCATCGGCACAGATACGCAGTATTTT. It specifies CASSKERGGIGTDTQYF. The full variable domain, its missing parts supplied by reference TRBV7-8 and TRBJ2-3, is GAGVSQSPRYKVAKRGQDVALRCDPISGHVSLFWYQQALGQGPEFLTYFQNEAQLDKSGLPSDRFFAERPEGSVSTLKIQRTQQEDSAVYLCASSKERGGIGTDTQYFGPGTRLTVL.

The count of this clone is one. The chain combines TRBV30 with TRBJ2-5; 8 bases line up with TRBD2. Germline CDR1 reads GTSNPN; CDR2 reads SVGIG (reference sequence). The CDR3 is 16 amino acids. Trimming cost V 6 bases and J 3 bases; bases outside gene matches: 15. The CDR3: CACGAGALWGEETQYF. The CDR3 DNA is TGTGCCTGCGGAGCGGGAGCTTTATGGGGTGAAGAGACCCAGTACTTC.

In DNA, the CDR3 is TGTGCCAGTAGTATAGTATTGCTAGCGGGAGGTAATGAGCAGTTCTTC. This sequence encodes CASSIVLLAGGNEQFF. The rearrangement links TRBV19 to TRBJ2-1; 11 bases line up with TRBD2. CDR1 LNHDA and CDR2 SQIVND come from the germline V gene (reference sequence). The CDR3 runs to 16 residues. V shed 1 base and J 7 bases; nucleotides not matched to a gene: 6.

The CDR3 nucleotides are TGTGCCATCAGTGCACAGGGGGAGACCCAGTACTTC. This sequence encodes CAISAQGETQYF. J is TRBJ2-5 and V is TRBV10-3; 7 bases agree with TRBD1. The CDR3 is made up of 12 amino acids. The J segment lost 5 bases and the V segment lost 4 bases, leaving 1 base of the junction unmatched. Germline CDR1 ENHRY, CDR2 SYGVKD.

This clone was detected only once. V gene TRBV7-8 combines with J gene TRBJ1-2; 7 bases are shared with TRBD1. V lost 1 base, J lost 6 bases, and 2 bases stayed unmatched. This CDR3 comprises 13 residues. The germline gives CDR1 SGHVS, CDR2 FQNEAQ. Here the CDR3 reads CASSLGQGDGYTF. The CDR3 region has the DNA TGTGCCAGCAGCTTAGGGCAGGGGGATGGCTACACCTTC.

Here the CDR3 DNA reads TGTGCCAGCCGAGCTGGGGCCAACGTCCTGACTTTC. Translation: CASRAGANVLTF. V and J are TRBV2 and TRBJ2-6; no clear D gene. V lost 8 bases and J 2 bases, leaving 4 bases between the germline ends. Germline assignment: CDR1 SNHLY and CDR2 FYNNEI. This CDR3 has 12 residues.

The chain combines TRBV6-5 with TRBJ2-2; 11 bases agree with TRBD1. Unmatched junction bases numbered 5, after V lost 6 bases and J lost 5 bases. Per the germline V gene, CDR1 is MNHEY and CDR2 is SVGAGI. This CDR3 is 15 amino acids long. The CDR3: CASRGQGAATGELFF. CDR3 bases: TGTGCCAGCAGAGGACAGGGGGCTGCTACCGGGGAGCTGTTTTTT.

The DNA for the CDR3 is TGCGCCAGCAGCTTGGCCGGGACACCTACCTACGAGCAGTACTTC. Encoded protein: CASSLAGTPTYEQYF. The rearrangement joins TRBV5-1 to TRBJ2-7; weak D call: TRBD1 (6 bases). The germline gives CDR1 SGHRS, CDR2 YFSETQ. The CDR3 covers 15 residues. V was clipped by 0 bases and J by 2 bases, with 12 bases between them. The full variable domain, its missing parts supplied by reference TRBV5-1 and TRBJ2-7, is KAGVTQTPRYLIKTRGQQVTLSCSPISGHRSVSWYQQTPGQGLQFLFEYFSETQRNKGNFPGRFSGRQFSNSRSEMNVSTLELGDSALYLCASSLAGTPTYEQYFGPGTRLTVT.

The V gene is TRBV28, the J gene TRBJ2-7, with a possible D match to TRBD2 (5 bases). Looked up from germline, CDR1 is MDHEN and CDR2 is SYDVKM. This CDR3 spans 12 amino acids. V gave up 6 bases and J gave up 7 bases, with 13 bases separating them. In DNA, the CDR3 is TGTGCCAGCAGATCTGGAGGCCGGGAGCAGTACTTC. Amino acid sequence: CASRSGGREQYF.

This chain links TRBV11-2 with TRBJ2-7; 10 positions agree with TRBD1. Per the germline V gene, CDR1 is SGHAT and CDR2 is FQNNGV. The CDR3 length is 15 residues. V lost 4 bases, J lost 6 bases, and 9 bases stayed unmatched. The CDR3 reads CASSSSLGQGTEQYF. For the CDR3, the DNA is TGTGCCAGCAGCTCCAGCCTGGGACAGGGGACCGAGCAGTACTTC.

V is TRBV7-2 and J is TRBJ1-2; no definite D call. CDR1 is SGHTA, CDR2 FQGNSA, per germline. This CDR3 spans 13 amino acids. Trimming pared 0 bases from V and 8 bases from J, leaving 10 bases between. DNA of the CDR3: TGTGCCAGCAGCTTAGCGGGAGGGTTGGGCTACACCTTC. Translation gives CASSLAGGLGYTF.

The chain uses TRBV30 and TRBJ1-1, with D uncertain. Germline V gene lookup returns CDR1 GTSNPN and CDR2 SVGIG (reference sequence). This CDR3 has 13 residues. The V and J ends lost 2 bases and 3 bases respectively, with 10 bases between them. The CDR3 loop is CAWSPRSDTEAFF. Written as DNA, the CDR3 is TGTGCCTGGAGTCCCCGGTCCGACACTGAAGCTTTCTTT.